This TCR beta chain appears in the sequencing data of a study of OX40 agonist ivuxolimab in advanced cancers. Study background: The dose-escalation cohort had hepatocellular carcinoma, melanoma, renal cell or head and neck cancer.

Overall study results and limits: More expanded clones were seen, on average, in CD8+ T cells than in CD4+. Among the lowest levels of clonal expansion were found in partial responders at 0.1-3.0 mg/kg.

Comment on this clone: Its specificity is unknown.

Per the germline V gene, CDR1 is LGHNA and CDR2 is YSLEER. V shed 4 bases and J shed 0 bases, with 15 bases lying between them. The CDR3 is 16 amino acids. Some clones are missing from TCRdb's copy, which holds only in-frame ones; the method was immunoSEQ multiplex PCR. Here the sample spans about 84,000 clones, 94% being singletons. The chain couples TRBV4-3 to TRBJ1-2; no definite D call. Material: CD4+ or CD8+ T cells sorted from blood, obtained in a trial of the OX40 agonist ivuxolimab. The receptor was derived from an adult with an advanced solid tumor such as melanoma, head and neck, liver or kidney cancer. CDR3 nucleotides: TGCGCCAGCAGCCCCATTATCATGGTCGCTAACTATGGCTACACCTTC. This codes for CASSPIIMVANYGYTF.